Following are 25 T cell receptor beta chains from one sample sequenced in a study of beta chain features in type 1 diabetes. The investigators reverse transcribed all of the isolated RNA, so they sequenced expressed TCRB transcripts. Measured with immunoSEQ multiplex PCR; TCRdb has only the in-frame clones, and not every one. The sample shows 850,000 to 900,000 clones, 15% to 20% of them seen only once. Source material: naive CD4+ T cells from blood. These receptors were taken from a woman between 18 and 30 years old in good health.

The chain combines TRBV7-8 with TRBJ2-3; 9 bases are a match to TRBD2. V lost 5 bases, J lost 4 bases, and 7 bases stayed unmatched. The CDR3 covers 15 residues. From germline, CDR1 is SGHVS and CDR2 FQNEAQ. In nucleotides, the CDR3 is TGTGCCAGCAGCCTACGGGCGGGAGGGCCAGATACGCAGTATTTT. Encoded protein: CASSLRAGGPDTQYF. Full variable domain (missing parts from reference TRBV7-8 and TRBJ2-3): GAGVSQSPRYKVAKRGQDVALRCDPISGHVSLFWYQQALGQGPEFLTYFQNEAQLDKSGLPSDRFFAERPEGSVSTLKIQRTQQEDSAVYLCASSLRAGGPDTQYFGPGTRLTVL.

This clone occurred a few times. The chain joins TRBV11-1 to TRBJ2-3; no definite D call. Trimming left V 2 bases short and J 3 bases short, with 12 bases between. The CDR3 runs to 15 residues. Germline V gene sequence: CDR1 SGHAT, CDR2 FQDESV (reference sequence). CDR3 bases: TGTGCCAGCAGCTTATGGGCGGAAGGGACAGATACGCAGTATTTT. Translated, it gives CASSLWAEGTDTQYF.

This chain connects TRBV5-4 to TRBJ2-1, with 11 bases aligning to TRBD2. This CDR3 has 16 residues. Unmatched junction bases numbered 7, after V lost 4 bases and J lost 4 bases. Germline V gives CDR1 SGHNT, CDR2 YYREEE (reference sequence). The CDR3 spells CASSVAGGPSYNEQFF. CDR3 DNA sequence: TGTGCCAGCAGCGTAGCGGGAGGGCCCTCATACAATGAGCAGTTCTTC.

DNA of the CDR3: TGTGCCAGCAGCTATTCCCGCGGGTCCACAGATACGCAGTATTTT. The encoded protein is CASSYSRGSTDTQYF. J is TRBJ2-3 and V is TRBV7-9; a possible D gene is TRBD2 (5 bases). V was trimmed by 4 bases and J by 2 bases, leaving 13 bases between them. The germline CDR1 and CDR2 sequences are SEHNR and FQNEAQ (reference sequence). This CDR3 is built from 15 residues.

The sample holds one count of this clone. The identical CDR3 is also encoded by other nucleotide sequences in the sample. CDR3 loop: CASSPPSSDTQYF. The CDR3, as DNA: TGTGCCAGCTCACCACCATCCTCAGATACGCAGTATTTT. The chain links TRBV18 to TRBJ2-3, with D uncertain. The V end lost 0 bases, the J end lost 4 bases, and 5 bases lay between the germline ends. Germline V lookup: CDR1 KGHSH, CDR2 LQKENI. The CDR3 has 13 amino acids.

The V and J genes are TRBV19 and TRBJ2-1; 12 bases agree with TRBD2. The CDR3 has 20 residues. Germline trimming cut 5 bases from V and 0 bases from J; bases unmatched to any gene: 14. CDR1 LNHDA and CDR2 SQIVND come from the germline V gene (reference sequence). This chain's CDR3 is CASSSRLAGAKGSSYNEQFF. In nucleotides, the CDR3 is TGTGCCAGTAGTTCTCGACTAGCGGGAGCTAAGGGGAGCTCCTACAATGAGCAGTTCTTC.

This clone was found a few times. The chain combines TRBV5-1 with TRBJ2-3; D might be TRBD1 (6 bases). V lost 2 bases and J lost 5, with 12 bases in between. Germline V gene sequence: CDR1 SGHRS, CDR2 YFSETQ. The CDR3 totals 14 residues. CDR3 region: CASSFGQTGDTQYF. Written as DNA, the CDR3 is TGCGCCAGCAGCTTCGGACAGACGGGAGATACGCAGTATTTT.

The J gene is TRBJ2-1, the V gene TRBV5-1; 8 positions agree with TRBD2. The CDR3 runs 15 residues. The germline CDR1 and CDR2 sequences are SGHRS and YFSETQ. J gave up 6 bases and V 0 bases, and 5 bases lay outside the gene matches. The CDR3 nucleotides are TGCGCCAGCAGCTTGGGGATAGCGGGAAGCAATGAGCAGTTCTTC. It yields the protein CASSLGIAGSNEQFF.

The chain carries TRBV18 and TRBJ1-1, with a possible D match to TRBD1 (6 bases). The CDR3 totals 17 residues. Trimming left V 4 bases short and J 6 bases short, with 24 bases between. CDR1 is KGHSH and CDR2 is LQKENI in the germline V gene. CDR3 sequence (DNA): TGTGCCAGCTCACGCCGGGACAAGGGCGTTACACTGGCTGAAGCTTTCTTT. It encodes CASSRRDKGVTLAEAFF. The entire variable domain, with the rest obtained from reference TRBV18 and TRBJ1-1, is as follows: NAGVMQNPRHLVRRRGQEARLRCSPMKGHSHVYWYRQLPEEGLKFMVYLQKENIIDESGMPKERFSAEFPKEGPSILRIQQVVRGDSAAYFCASSRRDKGVTLAEAFFGQGTRLTVV.

The CDR3 DNA follows: TGTGCCAGCAGTGTGGTGGGGAACACAATTCTCTACGAGCAGTACTTC. The encoded protein is CASSVVGNTILYEQYF. The chain has TRBV27 and TRBJ2-7, with D uncertain. Trimming removed 5 bases at V and 3 bases at J, with 20 bases between. This CDR3 is 16 amino acids long. Looked up from germline, CDR1 is MNHEY and CDR2 is SMNVEV (reference sequence).

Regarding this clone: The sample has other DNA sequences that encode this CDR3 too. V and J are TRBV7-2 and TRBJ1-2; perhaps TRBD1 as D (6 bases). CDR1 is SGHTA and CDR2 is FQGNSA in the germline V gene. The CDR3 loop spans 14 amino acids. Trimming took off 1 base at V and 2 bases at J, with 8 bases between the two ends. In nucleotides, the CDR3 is TGTGCCAGCAGCTTAGGCCAGGGGAACTATGGCTACACCTTC. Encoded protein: CASSLGQGNYGYTF. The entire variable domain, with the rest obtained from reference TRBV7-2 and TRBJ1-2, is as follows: GAGVSQSPSNKVTEKGKDVELRCDPISGHTALYWYRQSLGQGLEFLIYFQGNSAPDKSGLPSDRFSAERTGGSVSTLTIQRTQQEDSAVYLCASSLGQGNYGYTFGSGTRLTVV.

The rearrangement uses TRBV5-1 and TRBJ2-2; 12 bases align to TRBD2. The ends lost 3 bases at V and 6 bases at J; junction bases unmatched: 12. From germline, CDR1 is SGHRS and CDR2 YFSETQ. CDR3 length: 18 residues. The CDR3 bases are TGCGCCAGCAGCTCGCGGCCTAGCGGGAGGGCTGGGTCCGGGGAGCTGTTTTTT. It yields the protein CASSSRPSGRAGSGELFF.

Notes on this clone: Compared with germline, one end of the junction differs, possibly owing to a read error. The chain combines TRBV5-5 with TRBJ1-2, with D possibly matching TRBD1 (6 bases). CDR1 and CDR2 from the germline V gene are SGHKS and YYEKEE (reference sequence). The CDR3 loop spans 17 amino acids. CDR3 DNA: TGCGCCAGCAGCCAAGACCGAAACACAGGGCCCAACTATGGCTACACCTTC. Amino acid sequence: CASSQDRNTGPNYGYTF. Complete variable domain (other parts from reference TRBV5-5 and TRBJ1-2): DAGVTQSPTHLIKTRGQQVTLRCSPISGHKSVSWYQQVLGQGPQFIFQYYEKEERGRGNFPDRFSARQFPNYSSELNVNALLLGDSALYLCASSQDRNTGPNYGYTFGSGTRLTVV.

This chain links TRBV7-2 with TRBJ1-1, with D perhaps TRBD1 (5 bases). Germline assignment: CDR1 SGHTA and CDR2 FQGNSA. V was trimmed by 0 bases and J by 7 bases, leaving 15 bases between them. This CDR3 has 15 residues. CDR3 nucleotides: TGTGCCAGCAGCTTAGCGCTGGGGGTTCATAGTGAAGCTTTCTTT. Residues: CASSLALGVHSEAFF.

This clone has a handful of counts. The CDR3 nucleotides are TGTGCCAGCAGTTCCTTTGCGGAGCGCTATGGCTACACCTTC. Protein sequence: CASSSFAERYGYTF. J is TRBJ1-2 and V is TRBV6-6; D not resolved. The V gene's germline CDR1 is MNHNY and CDR2 SVGAGI (reference sequence). The length of the CDR3 is 14 residues. V shed 4 bases and J shed 4 bases, with 13 bases lying between them.

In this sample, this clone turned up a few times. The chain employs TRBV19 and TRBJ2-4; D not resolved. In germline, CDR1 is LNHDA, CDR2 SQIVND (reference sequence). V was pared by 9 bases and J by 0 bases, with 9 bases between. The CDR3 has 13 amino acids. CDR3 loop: CASGIRAKNIQYF. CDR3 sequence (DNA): TGTGCCAGCGGCATCCGAGCCAAAAACATTCAGTACTTC.

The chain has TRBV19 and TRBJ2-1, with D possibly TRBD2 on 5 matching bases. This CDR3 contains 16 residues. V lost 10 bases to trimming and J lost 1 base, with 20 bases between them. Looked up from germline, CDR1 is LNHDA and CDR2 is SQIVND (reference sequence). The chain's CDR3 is CATSSSSPRSYNEQFF. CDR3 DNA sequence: TGTGCCACCAGCTCCTCTAGCCCCCGTTCCTACAATGAGCAGTTCTTC.

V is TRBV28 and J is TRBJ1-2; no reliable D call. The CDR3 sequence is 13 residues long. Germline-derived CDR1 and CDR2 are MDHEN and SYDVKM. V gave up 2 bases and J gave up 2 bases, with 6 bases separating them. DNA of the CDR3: TGTGCCAGCAGTTTAAGGCAGAACTATGGCTACACCTTC. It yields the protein CASSLRQNYGYTF.

The CDR3 sequence: CATSRPSGGAWEQYF. The CDR3 region has the DNA TGTGCCACCAGCAGACCTAGCGGGGGAGCATGGGAGCAGTACTTC. V is TRBV15 and J is TRBJ2-7, with 10 bases lining up with TRBD2. The CDR3 runs to 15 residues. Germline values: CDR1 LNHNV, CDR2 YYDKDF (reference sequence). V was clipped by 2 bases and J by 7 bases; unmatched bases: 8.

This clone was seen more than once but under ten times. Written as DNA, the CDR3 is TGTGCCAGCAGTGACTATCCCGATTCGGCCCAGTACTTC. As protein: CASSDYPDSAQYF. V and J are TRBV6-6 and TRBJ2-5, with a weak D call TRBD2 (5 bases). Germline lookup yields CDR1 MNHNY and CDR2 SVGAGI (reference sequence). CDR3 size: 13 residues. V lost 5 bases and J 9 bases, leaving 16 bases between the germline ends.

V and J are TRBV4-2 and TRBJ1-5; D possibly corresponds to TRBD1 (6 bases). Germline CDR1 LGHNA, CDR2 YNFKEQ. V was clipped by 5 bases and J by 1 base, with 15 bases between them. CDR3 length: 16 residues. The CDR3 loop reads CASSLVRGPSNQPQHF. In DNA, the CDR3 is TGTGCCAGCAGCTTGGTTCGGGGGCCAAGCAATCAGCCCCAGCATTTT.

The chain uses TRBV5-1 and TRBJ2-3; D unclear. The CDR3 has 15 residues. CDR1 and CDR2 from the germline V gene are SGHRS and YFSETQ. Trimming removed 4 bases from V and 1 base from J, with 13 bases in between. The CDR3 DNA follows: TGCGCCAGCAGCGCGTCAGTAGGAGGCACAGATACGCAGTATTTT. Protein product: CASSASVGGTDTQYF.

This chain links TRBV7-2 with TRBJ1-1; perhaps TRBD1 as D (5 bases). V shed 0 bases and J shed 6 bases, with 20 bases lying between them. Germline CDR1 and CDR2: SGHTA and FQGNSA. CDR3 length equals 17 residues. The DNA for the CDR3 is TGTGCCAGCAGCTTAGCAGCGGGCAGGCAGGGTCCATCTGAAGCTTTCTTT. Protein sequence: CASSLAAGRQGPSEAFF.

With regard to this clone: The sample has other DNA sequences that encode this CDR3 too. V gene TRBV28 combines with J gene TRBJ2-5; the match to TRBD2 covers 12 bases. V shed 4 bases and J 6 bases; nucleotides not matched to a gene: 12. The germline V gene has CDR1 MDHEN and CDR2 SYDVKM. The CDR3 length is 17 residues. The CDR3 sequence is CASSSARTSGTGKTQYF. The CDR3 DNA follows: TGTGCCAGCAGTTCGGCCCGGACTAGCGGGACGGGAAAGACCCAGTACTTC.

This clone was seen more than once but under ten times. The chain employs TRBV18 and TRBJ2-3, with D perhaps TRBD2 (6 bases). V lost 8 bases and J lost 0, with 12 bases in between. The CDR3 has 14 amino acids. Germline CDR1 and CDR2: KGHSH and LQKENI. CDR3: CASTNSGSTDTQYF. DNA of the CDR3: TGTGCCAGCACAAACAGCGGGAGCACAGATACGCAGTATTTT.